This T cell receptor beta chain was identified during a study of identical twins. Study outcomes and limitations: Compared with models, monozygotic twins showed more out-of-frame TCR alpha sharing.

Details on this clonotype: Its antigen is still unknown.

Trimming cost V 5 bases and J 1 base; bases outside gene matches: 6. The CDR3 contains 15 residues. Germline V gene sequence: CDR1 MNHNS, CDR2 SASEGT. TCRdb reprocessed the 5' RACE reads via MiXCR and lists one record per CDR3 protein. The data contain under 500,000 distinct CDR3 sequences, 14% of them seen just once; the ten biggest clones take up about 0.94%. Separately, the same data were catalogued under a study of yellow fever vaccine responses in identical twins. In that study: Convergence reportedly seemed to mark part of the twins' vaccine T cell response, with personalization marking the rest.

The TCR originated in a woman under 30 in good health. Sequencing used CD4+ T cells sorted from blood. The V call is TRBV6-1, the J call TRBJ2-5; 8 nucleotides agree with TRBD2. The CDR3 region is CASSTVAGPQETQYF. CDR3 bases: TGTGCCAGCAGTACCGTAGCGGGACCCCAAGAGACCCAGTACTTC.